The sequence of this TCR beta chain was determined in a study of cytomegalovirus exposure and HLA in healthy donors. General study points: Diagnosis of cytomegalovirus status made by the classifier reportedly showed high specificity and sensitivity.

The PCR employed 60 Vbeta primers together with 13 Jbeta primers. As processed by the authors: In a later analysis, 8.5 million to 14 million of 65 million to 90 million unique beta chains occurred in at least two donors. The method was immunoSEQ multiplex PCR; TCRdb's version includes in-frame clones alone and lacks a portion of them. The DNA gave D and trimming, while V, J and clone size come from that table. The sample shows around 140,000 clones, 75% of them seen only once. The V gene's germline CDR1 is MDHEN and CDR2 SYDVKM. This CDR3 has 12 amino acids. Whereas donors were nominally healthy upon sampling, unrecorded immune exposures were probable. The sample holds one count of this clone. Its target is unknown. Compared with germline, one end of the junction differs, possibly owing to a read error.

This TCR came from a young man in good health and CMV-seronegative. The chain carries TRBV28 and TRBJ1-5; perhaps TRBD1 as D (5 bases). Material for sequencing was PBMCs. The CDR3 coding sequence is TGCGGCGGGGGTAGGCGCAATCAGCCCCAGCATTTT. Its protein product is CGGGRRNQPQHF.